The clone carrying this TCR beta chain was counted a few times. TCRdb analysed the reads with MiXCR anew, one entry per CDR3 protein. The top ten clones hold approximately 13% of a sample with fewer than 550,000 distinct CDR3 sequences, roughly 30% of them seen once. The entry originates in a study of T cell repertoires in cytomegalovirus infection. This CDR3 is built from 14 residues. Trimming cost V 6 bases and J 7 bases; bases outside gene matches: 8. The germline V gene has CDR1 MNHEY and CDR2 SVGEGT. The chain recombines TRBV6-2 or TRBV6-3 with TRBJ2-1; 8 bases are shared with TRBD2. The receptor was derived from a human donor in good health (CMV status not recorded). Some clones in this sample may be carry-over from other donors' samples. Sequenced input: PBMCs. The chain's CDR3 is CASRPGGAGNEQFF. CDR3 coding DNA: TGTGCCAGCAGACCCGGGGGGGCGGGGAATGAGCAGTTCTTC.